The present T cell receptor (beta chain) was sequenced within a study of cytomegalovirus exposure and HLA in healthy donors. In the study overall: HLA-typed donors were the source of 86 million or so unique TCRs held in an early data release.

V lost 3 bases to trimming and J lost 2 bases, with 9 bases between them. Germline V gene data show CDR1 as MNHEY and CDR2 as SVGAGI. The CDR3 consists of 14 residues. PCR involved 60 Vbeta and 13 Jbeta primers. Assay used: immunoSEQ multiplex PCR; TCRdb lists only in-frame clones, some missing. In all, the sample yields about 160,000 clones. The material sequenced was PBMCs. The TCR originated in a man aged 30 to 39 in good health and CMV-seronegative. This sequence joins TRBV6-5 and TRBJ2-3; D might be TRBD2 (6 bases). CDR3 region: CASSYRDFTDTQYF. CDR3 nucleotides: TGTGCCAGCAGTTATCGGGACTTCACAGATACGCAGTATTTT.